The present T cell receptor (beta chain) was sequenced within a study of cytomegalovirus exposure and HLA in healthy donors. Study results and limitations: The HLA-A and HLA-B alleles of most subjects were reportedly predicted accurately from TCR beta sequences. Rare TCR sequences dominated, though some public TCRs recurred in many donors. Some V segments, including TRBV6-2 and TRBV6-3, were excluded as indistinguishable.

Unrecorded immune exposures were likely, despite nominal health at sampling. The study ran its PCR with 60 Vbeta and 13 Jbeta primers. TCRdb's copy holds only in-frame clones and misses some; the assay was immunoSEQ multiplex PCR. The sample contains some 150,000 clones, about four fifths of which appear only once. The V end lost 2 bases, the J end lost 4 bases, and 11 bases lay between the germline ends. This CDR3 contains 14 residues. Looked up from germline, CDR1 is MDHEN and CDR2 is SYDVKM. Remarks on this clone: Antigen: not known.

Sequenced material: PBMCs. This TCR derives from a man aged 25-45 years in good health and CMV-seronegative. J is TRBJ1-2 and V is TRBV28; a possible D gene is TRBD1 (6 bases). CDR3 in amino acids: CASSLSGQTYGYTF. DNA for the CDR3: TGTGCCAGCAGTTTAAGCGGACAGACCTATGGCTACACCTTC.